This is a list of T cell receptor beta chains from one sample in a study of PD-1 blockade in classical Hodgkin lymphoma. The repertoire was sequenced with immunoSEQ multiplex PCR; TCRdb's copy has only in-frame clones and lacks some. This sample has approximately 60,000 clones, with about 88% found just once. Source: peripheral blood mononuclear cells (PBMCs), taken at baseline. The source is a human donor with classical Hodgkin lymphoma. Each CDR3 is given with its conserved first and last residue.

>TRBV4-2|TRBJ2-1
CASSQAAWVYNEQFF
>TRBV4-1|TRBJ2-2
CASSRAGANTGELFF
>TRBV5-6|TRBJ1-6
CASSFGTSGTGPYNSPLHF
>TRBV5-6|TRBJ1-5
CASSLNQPQHF
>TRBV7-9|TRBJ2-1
CASSFSGSSKFF
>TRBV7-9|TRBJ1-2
CASSGTTRAHGYTF
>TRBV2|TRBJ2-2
CASSESLVKNTGELFF
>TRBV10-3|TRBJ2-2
CATRAGGANTGELFF
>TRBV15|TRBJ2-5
CATSRRVLETQYF
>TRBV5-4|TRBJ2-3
CASSTRTSDTQYF
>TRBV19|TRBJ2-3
CASIGSYTDTQYF
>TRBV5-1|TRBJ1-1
CASSTGTREAFF
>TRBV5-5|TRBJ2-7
CASSLDWRGSSYEQYF
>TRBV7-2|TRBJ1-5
CASSLERQGSRGNQPQHF
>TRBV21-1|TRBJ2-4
CASSIPGTGGSKNIQYF
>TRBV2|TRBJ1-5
CASTDLQGNQPQHF
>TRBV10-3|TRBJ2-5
CATRGVLGETQYF
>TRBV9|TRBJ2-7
CASSAGPGVTYEQYF
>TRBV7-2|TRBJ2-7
CASSFMTGARNEQYF
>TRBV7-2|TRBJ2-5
CASSVPSGYQETQYF
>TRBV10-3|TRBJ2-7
CAISERGFHALTAGEQYF
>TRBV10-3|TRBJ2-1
CAISGGRLSNEQFF
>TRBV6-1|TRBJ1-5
CASSYGLAQHF
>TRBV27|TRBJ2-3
CASSLTGNTDTQYF
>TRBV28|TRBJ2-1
CASSPLREYGWDEQFF
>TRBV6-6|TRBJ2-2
CASSYAGGGTGELFF
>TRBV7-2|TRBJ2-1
CASSLAPNSNEQFF
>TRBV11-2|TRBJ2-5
CASSLDSEQGETQYF
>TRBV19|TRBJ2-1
CASSMRGSSYNEQFF
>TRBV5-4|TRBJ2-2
CASSSGLAVANTGELFF
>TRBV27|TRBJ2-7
CASRRGTGSYEQYF
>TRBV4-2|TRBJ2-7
CASSQERGQSGSIRSYEQYF
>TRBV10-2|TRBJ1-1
CASTRDNTEAFF
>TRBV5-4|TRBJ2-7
CASSKQGTPYEQYF
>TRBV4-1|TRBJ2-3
CASSQTKTTGLVTDTQYF
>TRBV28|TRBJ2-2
CASRQVSGELFF
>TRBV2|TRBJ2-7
CASRKSLYEQYF
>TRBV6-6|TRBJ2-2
CASSYGGPNTGELFF
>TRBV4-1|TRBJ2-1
CASSRGAPTEQFF
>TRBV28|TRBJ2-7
CASSFSGKASEQYF
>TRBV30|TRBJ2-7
CAWSFGTEYEQYF
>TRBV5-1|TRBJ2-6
CASRDISGANVLTF